This note documents a single T cell receptor (beta chain) sequence. Its cognate antigen is unknown. Per germline, CDR1 LGHNT and CDR2 FRNRAP. V was trimmed by 8 bases and J by 2 bases, leaving 10 bases between them. This CDR3 has 13 amino acids. A mixed TRB-A/B primer pool amplified rearranged TRB by multiplex touch-down PCR. Using its own MiXCR run on the multiplex PCR reads, TCRdb lists one record per CDR3 protein. This table has roughly 3,000 distinct CDR3 sequences, about 25% appearing once. The data originate from a study of T cell repertoires in aging, cancer and after chemotherapy. Study-level points and caveats: Loss of evenness, beyond lost richness, contributed to age-related TCR diversity decline in cancer patients.

TCR beta rearrangements were amplified from peripheral blood genomic DNA. Sequenced input: blood. This receptor was obtained from a human donor with a solid tumor. The V call is TRBV12-5, the J call TRBJ1-3; the D is unclear. DNA of the CDR3: TGTGCTAGTAGTCCCGGGGCTGGAAACACCATATATTTT. It is translated as CASSPGAGNTIYF.